What follows are 31 T cell receptor beta chains derived from one specimen sequenced in a study of cytomegalovirus exposure and HLA in healthy donors. It was with 60 Vbeta and 13 Jbeta primers that the PCR ran. Sequencing used immunoSEQ multiplex PCR; TCRdb keeps in-frame clones, though not all of them. The sample includes roughly 170,000 clones, roughly 88% seen only once; the top ten take under 1.5%. Sample: PBMCs. These receptors originate from a girl aged 2 to 9 in good health and CMV-seropositive.

The V and J genes are TRBV6-5 and TRBJ2-7; D possibly corresponds to TRBD1 (6 bases). Between the trimmed V and J ends, which lost 2 bases and 7 bases, there was a span of 18 bases. The CDR3 contains 15 residues. The germline CDR1 and CDR2 sequences are MNHEY and SVGAGI. For the CDR3, the DNA is TGTGCCAGCAGTTACGCCAGGGGCCGATCTCGGGAGCAGTACTTC. The encoded protein is CASSYARGRSREQYF.

The chain employs TRBV5-1 and TRBJ1-2; 7 bases are shared with TRBD1. The V and J ends lost 0 bases and 8 bases, in that order; junction bases with no gene match: 7. The CDR3 spans 14 residues. The V gene's germline CDR1 is SGHRS and CDR2 YFSETQ. The chain's CDR3 is CASSLGQGMGGYTF. The CDR3 DNA follows: TGCGCCAGCAGCTTGGGACAGGGAATGGGCGGCTACACCTTC.

The chain recombines TRBV28 with TRBJ1-2; D uncertain. CDR3 length: 12 amino acids. Per the germline V gene, CDR1 is MDHEN and CDR2 is SYDVKM. V was pared by 6 bases and J by 6 bases, with 11 bases between. The CDR3 sequence: CASSQVANGYTF. CDR3 coding DNA: TGTGCCAGCAGCCAAGTGGCCAATGGCTACACCTTC.

This sequence joins TRBV6-1 and TRBJ1-2; unclear D gene. The CDR3 length is 16 residues. Germline CDR1 is MNHNS and CDR2 is SASEGT. With 0 bases removed from V and 6 bases from J, the gap between germline ends came to 17 bases. CDR3 region: CASSEAIRTSTDGYTF. The DNA for the CDR3 is TGTGCCAGCAGTGAAGCGATTAGGACTTCTACGGATGGCTACACCTTC.

The V and J genes are TRBV2 and TRBJ2-7; 10 bases fit TRBD1. V trimming: 4 bases; J trimming: 2 bases; junction bases outside the gene matches: 2. The CDR3 loop spans 14 amino acids. Germline CDR1 is SNHLY and CDR2 is FYNNEI. CDR3 sequence reads: CASSVTGGPYEQYF. The CDR3 region has the DNA TGTGCCAGCAGTGTGACAGGGGGCCCCTACGAGCAGTACTTC.

The chain has TRBV29-1 and TRBJ1-1, with no clear D. Germline V lookup: CDR1 SQVTM, CDR2 ANQGSEA. This CDR3 is built from 12 residues. V dropped 7 bases and J dropped 0 bases, with 9 bases sitting between them. The CDR3 sequence is CSAEGMNTEAFF. The CDR3 nucleotides are TGCAGCGCGGAGGGTATGAACACTGAAGCTTTCTTT.

In the case of this clone: Additional DNA sequences in this sample encode the identical CDR3. J is TRBJ1-1 and V is TRBV19; D is undetermined. V was shortened by 3 bases and J by 0 bases, with 5 bases between the two germline ends. This CDR3 spans 13 amino acids. Germline CDR1 is LNHDA and CDR2 is SQIVND (reference sequence). CDR3 sequence reads: CASSISVNTEAFF. The CDR3, as DNA: TGTGCCAGTAGTATTTCCGTGAACACTGAAGCTTTCTTT.

This clone was seen just once. The chain links TRBV6-5 to TRBJ1-1, with D unresolved. The CDR3 runs to 14 residues. The germline V gene has CDR1 MNHEY and CDR2 SVGAGI. Trimming shortened V by 0 bases and J by 4 bases, and 9 bases separated the two germline ends. The CDR3: CASSYSGPRTEAFF. The CDR3 nucleotides read TGTGCCAGCAGTTACTCGGGCCCGCGCACTGAAGCTTTCTTT.

The CDR3 nucleotides are TGTGCCAGCAGTAAAGACAGCTCCTATAATTCACCCCTCCACTTT. Translating gives CASSKDSSYNSPLHF. The genes are TRBV7-9 and TRBJ1-6, with D possibly matching TRBD1 (5 bases). The CDR3 has 15 amino acids. Germline V CDR1 and CDR2: SEHNR, FQNEAQ (reference sequence). The V and J ends lost 6 bases and 0 bases respectively, with 9 bases between them.

The V gene is TRBV6-1, the J gene TRBJ1-1, with a tentative D call TRBD1 (6 bases). The germline V gene encodes CDR1 MNHNS and CDR2 SASEGT. This CDR3 contains 14 residues. The CDR3 bases are TGTGCGCCCCCGGGGATGGGGGCGAACACTGAAGCTTTCTTT. It is translated as CAPPGMGANTEAFF.

This chain joins TRBV9 and TRBJ2-7, with TRBD1 matching over 9 bases. The trim removed 0 bases at V and 7 bases at J, leaving 8 bases unmatched. This CDR3 region has 15 residues. Germline V gene data show CDR1 as SGDLS and CDR2 as YYNGEE. The CDR3 coding sequence is TGTGCCAGCAGCGTAGGTGGACAGGGGATGAAGGAGCAGTACTTC. Translated: CASSVGGQGMKEQYF.

This clone was picked up a small number of times. This sequence joins TRBV28 and TRBJ1-1, with 7 bases lining up with TRBD1. Unmatched junction bases numbered 18, after V lost 3 bases and J lost 11 bases. There are 16 residues in the CDR3. In germline, CDR1 is MDHEN, CDR2 SYDVKM. For the CDR3, the DNA is TGTGCCAGCAGTTTTCCAGGGGGTTCGTCCGGCTCTGCGGCTTTCTTT. Translating it yields CASSFPGGSSGSAAFF.

The rearrangement joins TRBV19 to TRBJ1-4, with D hard to call. The CDR3 runs 14 residues. Germline V lookup: CDR1 LNHDA, CDR2 SQIVND (reference sequence). Trimming pared 5 bases from V and 5 bases from J, leaving 12 bases between. In DNA form, the CDR3 reads TGTGCCAGTAGTGTGACAAACAAGAATGAAAAACTGTTTTTT. Protein sequence: CASSVTNKNEKLFF.

In DNA form, the CDR3 reads TGTGCCAGCAGCTCCGGACTAGCGGGCTACGAGCAGTACTTC. Translating gives CASSSGLAGYEQYF. The chain carries TRBV11-2 and TRBJ2-7; 11 nucleotides line up with TRBD2. J was trimmed by 3 bases and V by 4 bases; bases with no gene match: 2. Per the germline V gene, CDR1 is SGHAT and CDR2 is FQNNGV. The CDR3 totals 14 residues.

This sequence joins TRBV9 and TRBJ2-1; 8 bases match TRBD1. This CDR3 has 14 amino acids. Germline V gene data show CDR1 as SGDLS and CDR2 as YYNGEE. The trim removed 4 bases at V and 7 bases at J, leaving 7 bases unmatched. This chain's CDR3 is CASSLGQAPNEQFF. CDR3 nucleotides: TGTGCCAGCAGCCTGGGACAGGCGCCTAATGAGCAGTTCTTC.

V and J are TRBV5-1 and TRBJ1-1; 8 bases agree with TRBD1. J lost 8 bases, V lost 4 bases, and 10 bases had no gene match. The germline V gene encodes CDR1 SGHRS and CDR2 YFSETQ. The CDR3 totals 14 residues. The CDR3 is CASSKDRVGLEAFF. CDR3 nucleotide sequence: TGCGCCAGCAGCAAGGACAGGGTTGGGTTGGAAGCTTTCTTT.

This rearrangement joins TRBV5-1 to TRBJ2-7, with a weak D call TRBD1 (5 bases). The CDR3 covers 13 residues. The germline V gene encodes CDR1 SGHRS and CDR2 YFSETQ. V was trimmed by 3 bases and J by 2 bases, leaving 9 bases between them. CDR3 nucleotide sequence: TGCGCCAGCAGCTCAGGGTCCCCCTACGAGCAGTACTTC. Translating it yields CASSSGSPYEQYF.

This clone was recorded once. The rearrangement links TRBV28 to TRBJ2-1; 15 bases agree with TRBD2. From germline, CDR1 is MDHEN and CDR2 SYDVKM. The ends lost 4 bases at V and 1 base at J; junction bases unmatched: 2. The CDR3 totals 17 residues. DNA of the CDR3: TGTGCCAGCAGTTGGACTAGCGGGAGGGGGTCCTACAATGAGCAGTTCTTC. Translation: CASSWTSGRGSYNEQFF.

This chain joins TRBV6-5 and TRBJ1-3; D may be TRBD1 (5 bases). CDR3 size: 15 residues. CDR1 is MNHEY and CDR2 is SVGAGI in the germline V gene. V dropped 5 bases and J dropped 0 bases, with 11 bases sitting between them. The CDR3, as DNA: TGTGCCAGCAGTGGCGGGGGGGTCTCTGGAAACACCATATATTTT. Its translation: CASSGGGVSGNTIYF.

The gene calls are TRBV5-1 and TRBJ2-2, with D possibly TRBD2 on 7 matching bases. CDR3 length: 19 amino acids. Deletions cut 4 bases from V and 1 base from J, with 23 bases between. CDR1 SGHRS and CDR2 YFSETQ come from the germline V gene. CDR3 region: CASSPPVGGPTWNTGELFF. DNA of the CDR3: TGCGCCAGCAGCCCCCCGGTCGGGGGGCCCACCTGGAACACCGGGGAGCTGTTTTTT.

This clone was detected a few times. This rearrangement joins TRBV6-1 to TRBJ2-1; D might be TRBD2 (7 bases). Trimming left V 0 bases short and J 9 bases short, with 12 bases between. Germline CDR1 reads MNHNS; CDR2 reads SASEGT. This CDR3 has 14 residues. In nucleotides, the CDR3 is TGTGCCAGCAGTGAAGCGGTAAGGGGGGGTGAGCAGTTCTTC. It encodes CASSEAVRGGEQFF.

A few counts support this clone. CDR3 residues: CASSLRGRPDEQYF. Written as DNA, the CDR3 is TGTGCCAGCAGCTTAAGGGGGAGGCCGGACGAGCAGTACTTC. The chain joins TRBV7-3 to TRBJ2-7; D is perhaps TRBD2 (6 bases). This CDR3 has 14 amino acids. Trimming pared 1 base from V and 5 bases from J, leaving 12 bases between. Germline V lookup: CDR1 SGHTA, CDR2 FQGTGA.

The rearrangement links TRBV5-1 to TRBJ1-2, with D perhaps matching TRBD1 (6 bases). The germline V gene encodes CDR1 SGHRS and CDR2 YFSETQ. The CDR3 loop spans 14 amino acids. V lost 3 bases, J lost 2 bases, and 11 bases lay in between. As DNA, the CDR3 is TGCGCCAGCAGCTGGGAAACAGGGAACTATGGCTACACCTTC. Translating it yields CASSWETGNYGYTF.

The CDR3 is CASTLRTGSIDTQYF. The CDR3 DNA follows: TGTGCCAGCACCCTCCGGACAGGGTCTATAGATACGCAGTATTTT. This chain connects TRBV28 to TRBJ2-3, with TRBD1 identical over 8 bases. CDR3 length: 15 residues. CDR1 is MDHEN and CDR2 is SYDVKM in the germline V gene. V was pared by 7 bases and J by 5 bases, with 11 bases of the junction left unmatched.

The rearrangement links TRBV30 to TRBJ1-1; maybe TRBD1 (5 bases). Germline V gene lookup returns CDR1 GTSNPN and CDR2 SVGIG (reference sequence). CDR3 length: 11 residues. V was shortened by 7 bases and J by 4 bases, with 10 bases between the two germline ends. The DNA for the CDR3 is TGTGCCTCGCTTAGGGGCACTGAAGCTTTCTTT. Protein: CASLRGTEAFF.

The chain is built from TRBV11-2 and TRBJ1-3; 10 bases are a match to TRBD1. Germline trimming cut 3 bases from V and 2 bases from J; bases unmatched to any gene: 4. CDR1 is SGHAT, CDR2 FQNNGV, per germline. The CDR3 has 16 residues. The CDR3 protein is CASSFGQGVTGNTIYF. CDR3 coding DNA: TGTGCCAGCAGCTTCGGACAGGGGGTAACTGGAAACACCATATATTTT. The whole variable domain, remainder taken from reference TRBV11-2 and TRBJ1-3, is EAGVAQSPRYKIIEKRQSVAFWCNPISGHATLYWYQQILGQGPKLLIQFQNNGVVDDSQLPKDRFSAERLKGVDSTLKIQPAKLEDSAVYLCASSFGQGVTGNTIYFGEGSWLTVV.

The V gene is TRBV2, the J gene TRBJ1-1; no clear D. V was pared by 5 bases and J by 7 bases, with 14 bases between. In germline, CDR1 is SNHLY, CDR2 FYNNEI. The CDR3 has 13 residues. The CDR3 sequence is CASSRTTIYEAFF. The CDR3 DNA sequence: TGTGCCAGCAGTAGAACCACTATATATGAAGCTTTCTTT.

V gene TRBV19 combines with J gene TRBJ1-5, with 10 bases lining up with TRBD1. The CDR3 spans 17 residues. The germline gives CDR1 LNHDA, CDR2 SQIVND (reference sequence). J was trimmed by 0 bases and V by 5 bases; bases with no gene match: 7. This CDR3 is CASSDRGRHYSNQPQHF. The CDR3 DNA reads as TGTGCCAGTAGTGACAGGGGGCGGCATTATAGCAATCAGCCCCAGCATTTT.

V usage is TRBV2 and J usage is TRBJ1-4; the D gene is possibly TRBD1 (6 bases). Trimming pared 5 bases from V and 8 bases from J, leaving 9 bases between. The length of the CDR3 is 12 residues. Germline-derived CDR1 and CDR2 are SNHLY and FYNNEI. For the CDR3, the DNA is TGTGCCAGCAGTACAGGGTGGGAAAAACTGTTTTTT. The encoded protein is CASSTGWEKLFF.

The chain uses TRBV7-8 and TRBJ2-7; 8 nucleotides agree with TRBD2. This CDR3 region has 16 residues. V gave up 5 bases and J gave up 3 bases; unmatched junction bases: 12. Per the germline V gene, CDR1 is SGHVS and CDR2 is FQNEAQ. CDR3: CASSPHTSGRVYEQYF. DNA of the CDR3: TGTGCCAGCAGCCCCCATACCAGCGGGAGAGTCTACGAGCAGTACTTC.

This sequence joins TRBV7-2 and TRBJ1-5; 7 nucleotides align to TRBD1. J gave up 7 bases and V 5 bases, and 14 bases lay outside the gene matches. The germline V gene has CDR1 SGHTA and CDR2 FQGNSA. This CDR3 spans 16 amino acids. CDR3 sequence reads: CASSLEDRARGQPQHF. The CDR3 nucleotides read TGTGCCAGCAGCCTAGAAGACAGGGCCCGGGGACAGCCCCAGCATTTT. Based on the CDR3 plus reference TRBV7-2 and TRBJ1-5, the full variable domain is GAGVSQSPSNKVTEKGKDVELRCDPISGHTALYWYRQSLGQGLEFLIYFQGNSAPDKSGLPSDRFSAERTGGSVSTLTIQRTQQEDSAVYLCASSLEDRARGQPQHFGDGTRLSIL.